The 14 T cell receptor beta chains presented below share a single source sample, sequenced in a study of T cells in lung cancer brain metastases. Clones were read by immunoSEQ multiplex PCR, and TCRdb kept only the in-frame ones, dropping some. The table lists 5,000 to 7,000 clones, about nine tenths of them singletons, with less than 4.5% in the top ten. Sequences were obtained from tumor tissue from the primary lung tumor. The receptors stem from a man between 65 and 85 years old with non-small cell lung cancer.

The chain links TRBV30 to TRBJ1-1; possible D gene TRBD1, 6 bases. The CDR3 is made up of 17 amino acids. V lost 2 bases, J lost 0 bases, and 19 bases lay in between. Germline CDR1 and CDR2: GTSNPN and SVGIG (reference sequence). CDR3 nucleotide sequence: TGTGCCTGGAGTCCAGTTGGACAGTCGCGGTTGAACACTGAAGCTTTCTTT. Its translation is CAWSPVGQSRLNTEAFF.

This CDR3 reads CASSRADSGLGRQFF. CDR3 sequence (DNA): TGTGCCAGCAGCCGCGCCGATAGCGGGTTAGGCCGGCAGTTCTTC. The genes are TRBV6-5 and TRBJ2-1; 7 nucleotides line up with TRBD2. Germline V gene lookup returns CDR1 MNHEY and CDR2 SVGAGI. The J segment lost 12 bases and the V segment lost 6 bases, leaving 17 bases of the junction unmatched. This CDR3 comprises 15 residues.

V gene TRBV13 combines with J gene TRBJ2-7; possible D gene TRBD1, 5 bases. V gave up 3 bases and J gave up 2 bases, with 11 bases separating them. There are 14 residues in the CDR3. The germline V gene has CDR1 PRHDT and CDR2 FYEKMQ (reference sequence). In nucleotides, the CDR3 is TGTGCCAGCAGCTTTGGTACAGGAGCCTACGAGCAGTACTTC. Translation: CASSFGTGAYEQYF.

The gene calls are TRBV6-1 and TRBJ1-4; D unresolved. Trimming shortened V by 7 bases and J by 3 bases, and 12 bases separated the two germline ends. CDR1 is MNHNS and CDR2 is SASEGT in the germline V gene. The CDR3 contains 14 residues. The CDR3 DNA reads TGTGCCAGCAAGGAGATGGTAGCTAATGAAAAACTGTTTTTT. As protein: CASKEMVANEKLFF.

The chain recombines TRBV7-8 with TRBJ1-2; 9 positions match TRBD1. This CDR3 is 14 amino acids long. The trim removed 4 bases at V and 3 bases at J, leaving 3 bases unmatched. Germline V gives CDR1 SGHVS, CDR2 FQNEAQ. CDR3 sequence (DNA): TGTGCCAGCAGCTCTGGACAGGGGCACTATGGCTACACCTTC. Translating gives CASSSGQGHYGYTF.

The rearrangement joins TRBV29-1 to TRBJ2-5; 7 positions agree with TRBD1. After removal of 7 bases from V and 4 bases from J, the junction contained 3 bases not matched to a gene. CDR1 and CDR2 from the germline V gene are SQVTM and ANQGSEA. The CDR3 loop spans 11 amino acids. The CDR3 nucleotides read TGCAGCGAAAGGACAGGAGAGACCCAGTACTTC. Translated, it gives CSERTGETQYF.

J is TRBJ2-7 and V is TRBV21-1. TRBV21-1 is assigned pseudogene status. The CDR3 spans 9 residues. The CDR3 DNA reads as TGTGCCAATTCCTACGAGCAGTACTTC. Residues: CANSYEQYF.

Note on this clone: The sample carries other DNA sequences with the same CDR3. The V gene is TRBV6-4, the J gene TRBJ1-5; D is undetermined. Germline V gene data show CDR1 as MRHNA and CDR2 as SNTAGT. This CDR3 spans 13 amino acids. V was trimmed by 3 bases and J by 0 bases, leaving 3 bases between them. The CDR3 loop reads CASSEGSNQPQHF. CDR3 nucleotides: TGTGCCAGCAGTGAAGGTAGCAATCAGCCCCAGCATTTT.

CDR3: CASSWDRRTGELFF. CDR3 nucleotide sequence: TGTGCCAGCAGCTGGGACCGGCGGACCGGGGAGCTGTTTTTT. V gene TRBV7-2 combines with J gene TRBJ2-2; either TRBD1 or TRBD2 may fit D (5 bases each). Looked up from germline, CDR1 is SGHTA and CDR2 is FQGNSA. V was clipped by 4 bases and J by 5 bases, with 11 bases between them. This CDR3 is 14 amino acids long.

The gene calls are TRBV5-1 and TRBJ2-5; 11 bases are shared with TRBD2. CDR1 SGHRS and CDR2 YFSETQ come from the germline V gene. The CDR3 runs 18 residues. Trimming cost V 5 bases and J 1 base; bases outside gene matches: 13. The DNA for the CDR3 is TGCGCCAGCAGTCGGACTACGGGACTAGCGGAACTCCAAGAGACCCAGTACTTC. It translates to CASSRTTGLAELQETQYF.

This chain uses TRBV15 with TRBJ2-5; D is ambiguous. The CDR3 loop spans 14 amino acids. V gave up 0 bases and J gave up 3 bases, with 8 bases separating them. Germline V gene sequence: CDR1 LNHNV, CDR2 YYDKDF (reference sequence). CDR3 nucleotides: TGTGCCACCAGCAGAGAATACGGTGAAGAGACCCAGTACTTC. Translation: CATSREYGEETQYF.

This clone was recorded a few times. The J gene is TRBJ2-7, the V gene TRBV5-5; D is undetermined. Germline CDR1 and CDR2: SGHKS and YYEKEE (reference sequence). V lost 6 bases and J 2 bases, leaving 15 bases between the germline ends. The CDR3 sequence is 14 residues long. DNA for the CDR3: TGTGCCAGCAACGTAGGACGGGTGACCTACGAGCAGTACTTC. As protein: CASNVGRVTYEQYF.

This chain links TRBV5-6 with TRBJ1-2, with TRBD1 matching 10 bases. CDR3 size: 14 residues. J lost 4 bases, V lost 4 bases, and 4 bases had no gene match. The germline gives CDR1 SGHDT, CDR2 YYEEEE. DNA for the CDR3: TGTGCCAGCAGCCAGGGACAGGGGACCTATGGCTACACCTTC. Encoded protein: CASSQGQGTYGYTF.

This clone was picked up a small number of times. The J gene is TRBJ1-2, the V gene TRBV7-2; TRBD1 matches 7 bases. CDR1 and CDR2 from the germline V gene are SGHTA and FQGNSA. V lost 5 bases, J lost 5 bases, and 11 bases stayed unmatched. The CDR3 length is 15 residues. CDR3 DNA: TGTGCCAGCAGCCCAACGACAGGGACCCCTTATGGCTACACCTTC. Its translation: CASSPTTGTPYGYTF.